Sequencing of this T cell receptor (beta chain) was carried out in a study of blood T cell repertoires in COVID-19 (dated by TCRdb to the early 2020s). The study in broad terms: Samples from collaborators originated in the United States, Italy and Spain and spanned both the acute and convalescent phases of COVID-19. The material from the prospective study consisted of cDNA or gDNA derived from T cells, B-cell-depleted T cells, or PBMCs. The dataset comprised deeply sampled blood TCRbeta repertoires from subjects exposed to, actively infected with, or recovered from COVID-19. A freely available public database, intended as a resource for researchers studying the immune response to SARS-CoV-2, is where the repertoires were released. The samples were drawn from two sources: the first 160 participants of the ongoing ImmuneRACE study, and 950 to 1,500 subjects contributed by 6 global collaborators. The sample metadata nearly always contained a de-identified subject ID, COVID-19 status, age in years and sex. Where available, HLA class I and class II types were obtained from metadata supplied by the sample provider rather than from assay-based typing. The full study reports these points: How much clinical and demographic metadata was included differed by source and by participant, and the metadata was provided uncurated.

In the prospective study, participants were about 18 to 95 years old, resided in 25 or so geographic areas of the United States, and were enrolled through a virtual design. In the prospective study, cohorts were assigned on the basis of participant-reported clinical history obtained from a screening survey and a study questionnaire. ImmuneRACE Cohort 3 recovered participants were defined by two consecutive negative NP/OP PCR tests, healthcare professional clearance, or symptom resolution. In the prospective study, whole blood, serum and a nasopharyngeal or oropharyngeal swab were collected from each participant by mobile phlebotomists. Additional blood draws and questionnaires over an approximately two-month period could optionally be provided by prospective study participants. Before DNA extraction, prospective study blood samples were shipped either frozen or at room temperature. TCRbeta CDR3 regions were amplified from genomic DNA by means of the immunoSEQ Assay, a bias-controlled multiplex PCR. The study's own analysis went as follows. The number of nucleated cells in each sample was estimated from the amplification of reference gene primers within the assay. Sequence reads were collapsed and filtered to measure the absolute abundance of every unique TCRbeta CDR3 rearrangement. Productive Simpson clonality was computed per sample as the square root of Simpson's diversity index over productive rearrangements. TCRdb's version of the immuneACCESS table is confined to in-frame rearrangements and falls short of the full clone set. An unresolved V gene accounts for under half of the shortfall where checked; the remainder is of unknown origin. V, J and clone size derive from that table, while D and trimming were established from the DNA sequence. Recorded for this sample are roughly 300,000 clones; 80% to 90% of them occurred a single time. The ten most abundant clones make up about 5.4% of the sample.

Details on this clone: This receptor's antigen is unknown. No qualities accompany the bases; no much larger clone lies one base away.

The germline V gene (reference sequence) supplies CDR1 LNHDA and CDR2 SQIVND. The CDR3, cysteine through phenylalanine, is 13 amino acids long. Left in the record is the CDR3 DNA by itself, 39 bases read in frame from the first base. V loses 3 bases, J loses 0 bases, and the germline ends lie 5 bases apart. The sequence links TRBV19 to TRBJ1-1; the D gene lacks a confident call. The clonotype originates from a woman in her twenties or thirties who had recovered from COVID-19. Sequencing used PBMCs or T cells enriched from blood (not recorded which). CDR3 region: CASSMSLNTEAFF. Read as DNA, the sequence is TGTGCCAGTAGTATGAGTCTGAACACTGAAGCTTTCTTT.